The clone carrying this T cell receptor (beta chain) was seen once. Measured with immunoSEQ multiplex PCR; TCRdb has only the in-frame clones, and not every one. The table shows about 2 million clones, with approximately 94% occurring only once. This sample was included in a study of shared clonotypes between healthy human individuals. The V and J ends lost 6 bases and 1 base respectively, with 13 bases between them. Germline V gene lookup returns CDR1 MDHEN and CDR2 SYDVKM. This CDR3 is built from 14 residues. Terminally differentiated effector memory CD45RA+ cells were excluded from the naive CD8 cells, which were CD45RO-negative and positively selected for CCR7.

The chain combines TRBV28 with TRBJ2-7; D may match TRBD1 or TRBD2 (6 bases each). This TCR was sampled from a man aged 18 to 30 in good health. Sequenced material: naive CD8+ T cells sorted from blood. CDR3 in amino acids: CASRIGGTSYEQYF. For the CDR3, the DNA is TGTGCCAGCAGGATAGGGGGGACTTCCTACGAGCAGTACTTC.